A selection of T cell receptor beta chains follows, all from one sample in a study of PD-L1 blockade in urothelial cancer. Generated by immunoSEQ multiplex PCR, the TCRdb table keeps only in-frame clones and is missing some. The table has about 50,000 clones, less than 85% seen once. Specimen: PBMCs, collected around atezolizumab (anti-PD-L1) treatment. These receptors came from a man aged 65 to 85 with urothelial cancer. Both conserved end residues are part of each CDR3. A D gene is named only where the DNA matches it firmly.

TGCGCCAGCAGCCAAGCCCGGTCGGTTTCTAACTATGGCTACACCTTC,CASSQARSVSNYGYTF,TRBV4-1,NA,TRBJ1-2,16
TGTGCCAGCAGCAAAGTACTGATAAGCACAGATACGCAGTATTTT,CASSKVLISTDTQYF,TRBV21-1,NA,TRBJ2-3,15
TGTGCCAGCAGCCAATCGGCGCAGGGCGGCCAGCCCCAGCATTTT,CASSQSAQGGQPQHF,TRBV16,NA,TRBJ1-5,15
TGTGCCAGTAGTATACAGGGGCGGCAGCCCCAGCATTTT,CASSIQGRQPQHF,TRBV19,NA,TRBJ1-5,13
TGTGCTAGTTCCCCCGGGCTAGCGGGAGGGGACGAGACCCAGTACTTC,CASSPGLAGGDETQYF,TRBV12-5,TRBD2,TRBJ2-5,16
TGTGCCACCAGCAGAGATCAACGGGGGGCCCTGGGAAACACCATATATTTT,CATSRDQRGALGNTIYF,TRBV15,NA,TRBJ1-3,17
TGTGCCAGCAGCCTCCGACTAGCGGGAGGGCTATACGAGCAGTACTTC,CASSLRLAGGLYEQYF,TRBV7-2,TRBD2,TRBJ2-7,16
TGTGCCAGCAGCTTAGGCGGGCTAGCGGGTGAGCAGTACTTC,CASSLGGLAGEQYF,TRBV7-2,TRBD2,TRBJ2-7,14
TGTGCCAGCAGGAAATTCGGACAGGGATACGAGCAGTACTTC,CASRKFGQGYEQYF,TRBV5-4,TRBD1,TRBJ2-7,14
TGTGCCAGCAAGTGGCAGGGGGACGGCGGGGAGCTGTTTTTT,CASKWQGDGGELFF,TRBV27,TRBD1,TRBJ2-2,14
TGTGCCAGCAGCTTAGAACCAGGCAAAGCTTTCTTT,CASSLEPGKAFF,TRBV11-2,NA,TRBJ1-1,12
TGTGCCAGCAGCTCATCGGGCTGGACAGGGGGCGCGACTGGCTATGGCTACACCTTC,CASSSSGWTGGATGYGYTF,TRBV7-8,TRBD1,TRBJ1-2,19
TGTGCCAGCAGCCTCAACACTGAAGCTTTCTTT,CASSLNTEAFF,TRBV5-4,NA,TRBJ1-1,11